This passage covers 8 T cell receptor beta chains from one sample sequenced in a study of cytomegalovirus exposure and HLA in healthy donors. Amplification used 60 Vbeta primers and 13 Jbeta primers. TCRdb keeps only in-frame clones here, not all; method: immunoSEQ multiplex PCR. The sample includes under 200,000 clones, approximately 80% of them seen just once. Sequenced: PBMCs. These receptors were taken from a woman aged 45-59 years in good health and CMV-seropositive.

V gene TRBV19 combines with J gene TRBJ2-1, with 7 nucleotides matching TRBD1. The CDR3 loop spans 14 amino acids. Germline loops: CDR1 LNHDA, CDR2 SQIVND (reference sequence). V lost 5 bases to trimming and J lost 4 bases; unmatched junction nucleotides: 5. Written as DNA, the CDR3 is TGTGCCAGTAGTTTCCGGGACAGTTACAATGAGCAGTTCTTC. This gives the protein CASSFRDSYNEQFF. Together with reference TRBV19 and TRBJ2-1, the CDR3 gives the full variable domain: DGGITQSPKYLFRKEGQNVTLSCEQNLNHDAMYWYRQDPGQGLRLIYYSQIVNDFQKGDIAEGYSVSREKKESFPLTVTSAQKNPTAFYLCASSFRDSYNEQFFGPGTRLTVL.

The chain carries TRBV7-8 and TRBJ2-5, with D perhaps TRBD2 (6 bases). The J call is uncertain, as TRBJ2-7 better fits the DNA end. CDR1 and CDR2 from the germline V gene are SGHVS and FQNEAQ. This CDR3 is built from 14 residues. The CDR3 DNA follows: TGTGCCAGCAGCTTAGGAGGGACTGGATACGAGCAGTACTTC. Its protein product is CASSLGGTGYEQYF.

This chain joins TRBV7-2 and TRBJ2-7, with 7 bases that match TRBD2. V lost 1 base and J lost 3; bases outside the gene matches: 3. This CDR3 region has 14 residues. Looked up from germline, CDR1 is SGHTA and CDR2 is FQGNSA. CDR3 loop: CASSLGAGRYEQYF. The CDR3 region has the DNA TGTGCCAGCAGCTTAGGAGCGGGGCGCTACGAGCAGTACTTC.

This chain links TRBV28 with TRBJ2-2; possibly TRBD1 for D (6 bases). V was clipped by 2 bases and J by 2 bases, with 12 bases between them. Germline V gene sequence: CDR1 MDHEN, CDR2 SYDVKM. This CDR3 is 16 amino acids long. CDR3 nucleotides: TGTGCCAGCAGTTTACAGGGGAAACCTAACACCGGGGAGCTGTTTTTT. Residues: CASSLQGKPNTGELFF.

This rearrangement joins TRBV6-6 to TRBJ2-7, with 7 bases matching TRBD2. The junction had 6 bases not matched to a gene; V was cut back by 5 bases and J by 2 bases. Germline CDR1 and CDR2: MNHNY and SVGAGI (reference sequence). The CDR3 has 14 amino acids. Here the CDR3 reads CASSTGGGPYEQYF. The CDR3 region has the DNA TGTGCCAGCAGTACTGGGGGGGGTCCCTACGAGCAGTACTTC.

The chain recombines TRBV18 with TRBJ2-5, with TRBD2 as a possible D gene (5 bases). CDR3 length: 15 residues. Trimming took off 5 bases at V and 0 bases at J, with 13 bases between the two ends. From germline, CDR1 is KGHSH and CDR2 LQKENI. CDR3: CASSFGVWDQETQYF. In DNA form, the CDR3 reads TGTGCCAGCTCATTCGGGGTTTGGGACCAAGAGACCCAGTACTTC. The complete variable domain, with remaining parts taken from reference TRBV18 and TRBJ2-5, reads NAGVMQNPRHLVRRRGQEARLRCSPMKGHSHVYWYRQLPEEGLKFMVYLQKENIIDESGMPKERFSAEFPKEGPSILRIQQVVRGDSAAYFCASSFGVWDQETQYFGPGTRLLVL.

This chain joins TRBV2 and TRBJ2-3; 7 nucleotides agree with TRBD1. V dropped 4 bases and J dropped 0; count of bases not matched to a gene: 4. This CDR3 has 15 amino acids. Germline V gives CDR1 SNHLY, CDR2 FYNNEI. As DNA, the CDR3 is TGTGCCAGCAGTGCAGGGACAGCTAGCACAGATACGCAGTATTTT. It translates to CASSAGTASTDTQYF.

This clone occurred once. The chain uses TRBV13 and TRBJ2-3; the match to TRBD2 covers 13 bases. The CDR3 totals 21 residues. Per the germline V gene, CDR1 is PRHDT and CDR2 is FYEKMQ (reference sequence). After removal of 2 bases from V and 2 bases from J, the junction contained 16 bases not matched to a gene. CDR3 loop: CASSLSYLGTSGDLDTDTQYF. CDR3 bases: TGTGCCAGCAGCTTAAGCTACCTCGGGACTAGCGGGGACCTAGACACAGATACGCAGTATTTT.